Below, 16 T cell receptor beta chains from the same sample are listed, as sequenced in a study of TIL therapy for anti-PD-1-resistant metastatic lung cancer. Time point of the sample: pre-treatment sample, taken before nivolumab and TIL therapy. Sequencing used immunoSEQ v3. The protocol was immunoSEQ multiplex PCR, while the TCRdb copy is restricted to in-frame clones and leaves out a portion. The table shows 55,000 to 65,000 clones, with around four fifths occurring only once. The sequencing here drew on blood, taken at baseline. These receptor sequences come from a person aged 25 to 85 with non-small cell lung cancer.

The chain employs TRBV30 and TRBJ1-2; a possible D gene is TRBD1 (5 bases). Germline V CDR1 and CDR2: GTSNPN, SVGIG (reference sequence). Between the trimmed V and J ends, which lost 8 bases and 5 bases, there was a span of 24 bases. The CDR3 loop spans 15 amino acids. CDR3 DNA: TGTGCCGGATGGGCGGAGGGGCCCGGGTTATATGGCTACACCTTC. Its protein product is CAGWAEGPGLYGYTF.

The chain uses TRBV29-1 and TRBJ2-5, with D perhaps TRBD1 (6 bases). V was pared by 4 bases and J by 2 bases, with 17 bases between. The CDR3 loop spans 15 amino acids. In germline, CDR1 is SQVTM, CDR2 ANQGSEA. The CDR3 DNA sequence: TGCAGCGTTGGGGCGACAGGCTACTCGCAAGAGACCCAGTACTTC. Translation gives CSVGATGYSQETQYF.

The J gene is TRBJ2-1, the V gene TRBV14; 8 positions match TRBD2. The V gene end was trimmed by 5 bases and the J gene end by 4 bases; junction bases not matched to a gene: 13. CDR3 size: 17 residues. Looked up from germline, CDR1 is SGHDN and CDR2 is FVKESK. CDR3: CASSEYLTAGVYNEQFF. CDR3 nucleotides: TGTGCCAGCAGCGAATACCTGACAGCGGGAGTTTACAATGAGCAGTTCTTC.

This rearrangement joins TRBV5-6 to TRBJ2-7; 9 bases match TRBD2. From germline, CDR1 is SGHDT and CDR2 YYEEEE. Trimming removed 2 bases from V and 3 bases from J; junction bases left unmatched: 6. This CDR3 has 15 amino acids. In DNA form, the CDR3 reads TGTGCCAGCAGCTTAGGCGGGACTAGCCTCTACGAGCAGTACTTC. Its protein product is CASSLGGTSLYEQYF.

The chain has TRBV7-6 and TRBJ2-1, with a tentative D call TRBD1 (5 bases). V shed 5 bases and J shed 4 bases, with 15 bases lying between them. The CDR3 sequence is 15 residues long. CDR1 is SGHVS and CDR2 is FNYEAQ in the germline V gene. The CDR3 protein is CASSRDSVGYNEQFF. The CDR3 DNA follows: TGTGCCAGCAGCCGCGACAGTGTAGGGTACAATGAGCAGTTCTTC.

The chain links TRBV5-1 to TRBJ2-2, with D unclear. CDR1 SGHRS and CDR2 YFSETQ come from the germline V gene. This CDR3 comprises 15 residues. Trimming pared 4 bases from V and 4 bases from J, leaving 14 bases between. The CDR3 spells CASSLQPSGTGELFF. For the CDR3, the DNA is TGCGCCAGCAGCCTCCAACCTAGTGGCACCGGGGAGCTGTTTTTT. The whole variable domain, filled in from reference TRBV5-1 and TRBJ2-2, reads KAGVTQTPRYLIKTRGQQVTLSCSPISGHRSVSWYQQTPGQGLQFLFEYFSETQRNKGNFPGRFSGRQFSNSRSEMNVSTLELGDSALYLCASSLQPSGTGELFFGEGSRLTVL.

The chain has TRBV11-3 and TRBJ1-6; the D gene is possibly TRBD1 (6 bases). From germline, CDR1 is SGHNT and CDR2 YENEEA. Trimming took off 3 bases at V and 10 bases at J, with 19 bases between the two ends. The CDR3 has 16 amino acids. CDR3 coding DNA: TGTGCCAGCAGCTTCGATTCGTGGGCAGGGGAGTCACCCCTCCACTTT. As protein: CASSFDSWAGESPLHF.

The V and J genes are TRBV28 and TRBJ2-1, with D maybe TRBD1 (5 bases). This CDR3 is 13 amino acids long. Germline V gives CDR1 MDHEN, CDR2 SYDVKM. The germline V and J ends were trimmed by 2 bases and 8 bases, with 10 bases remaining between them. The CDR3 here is CASSLPARDEQFF. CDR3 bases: TGTGCCAGCAGTTTACCCGCCAGGGATGAGCAGTTCTTC.

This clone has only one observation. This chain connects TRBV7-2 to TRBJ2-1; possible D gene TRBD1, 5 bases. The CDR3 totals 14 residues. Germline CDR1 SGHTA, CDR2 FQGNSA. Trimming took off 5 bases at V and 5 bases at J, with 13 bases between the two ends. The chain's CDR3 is CASSLVQGNNEQFF. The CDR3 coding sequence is TGTGCCAGCAGCCTTGTCCAGGGTAACAATGAGCAGTTCTTC.

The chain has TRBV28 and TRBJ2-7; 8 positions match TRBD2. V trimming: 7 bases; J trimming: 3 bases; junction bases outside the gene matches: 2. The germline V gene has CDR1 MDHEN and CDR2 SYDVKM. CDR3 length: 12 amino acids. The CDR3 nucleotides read TGTGCCAGCATGCGGGGGGACTACGAGCAGTACTTC. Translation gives CASMRGDYEQYF.

As DNA, the CDR3 is TGCGCCAGCAGCCAACAGGGATTAGGTTCCTACGAGCAGTACTTC. This codes for CASSQQGLGSYEQYF. V is TRBV4-1 and J is TRBJ2-7, with D tentatively TRBD1 (5 bases). V gave up 2 bases and J gave up 1 base, with 12 bases separating them. This CDR3 is 15 amino acids long. The germline V gene encodes CDR1 MGHRA and CDR2 YSYEKL.

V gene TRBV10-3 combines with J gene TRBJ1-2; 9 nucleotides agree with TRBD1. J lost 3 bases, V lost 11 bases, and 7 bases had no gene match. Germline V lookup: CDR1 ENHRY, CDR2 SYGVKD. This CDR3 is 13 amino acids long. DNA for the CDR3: TGTGCCGCCTGGGACAGGGCGGACTATGGCTACACCTTC. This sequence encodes CAAWDRADYGYTF.

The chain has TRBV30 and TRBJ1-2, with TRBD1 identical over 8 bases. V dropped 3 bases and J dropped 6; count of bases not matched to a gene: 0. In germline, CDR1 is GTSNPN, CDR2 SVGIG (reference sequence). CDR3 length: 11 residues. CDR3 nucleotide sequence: TGTGCCTGGAGCAGGGGGCATGGCTACACCTTC. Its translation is CAWSRGHGYTF.

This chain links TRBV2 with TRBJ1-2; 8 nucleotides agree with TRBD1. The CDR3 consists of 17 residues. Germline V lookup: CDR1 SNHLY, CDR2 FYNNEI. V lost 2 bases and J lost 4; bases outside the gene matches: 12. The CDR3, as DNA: TGTGCCAGCAGTGAATCGGCAGGGGGCTTCGTGGCCTATGGCTACACCTTC. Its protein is CASSESAGGFVAYGYTF.

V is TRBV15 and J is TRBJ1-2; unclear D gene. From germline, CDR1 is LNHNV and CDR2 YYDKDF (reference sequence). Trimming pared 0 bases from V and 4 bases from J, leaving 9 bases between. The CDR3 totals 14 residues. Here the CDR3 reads CATSREGNLYGYTF. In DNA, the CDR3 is TGTGCCACCAGCAGAGAAGGGAACCTCTATGGCTACACCTTC.

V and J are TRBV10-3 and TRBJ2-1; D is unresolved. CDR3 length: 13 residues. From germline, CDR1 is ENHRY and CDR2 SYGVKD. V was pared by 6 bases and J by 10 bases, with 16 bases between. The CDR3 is CAISPNRLWEQFF. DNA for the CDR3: TGTGCCATCAGCCCAAATCGGTTGTGGGAGCAGTTCTTC.